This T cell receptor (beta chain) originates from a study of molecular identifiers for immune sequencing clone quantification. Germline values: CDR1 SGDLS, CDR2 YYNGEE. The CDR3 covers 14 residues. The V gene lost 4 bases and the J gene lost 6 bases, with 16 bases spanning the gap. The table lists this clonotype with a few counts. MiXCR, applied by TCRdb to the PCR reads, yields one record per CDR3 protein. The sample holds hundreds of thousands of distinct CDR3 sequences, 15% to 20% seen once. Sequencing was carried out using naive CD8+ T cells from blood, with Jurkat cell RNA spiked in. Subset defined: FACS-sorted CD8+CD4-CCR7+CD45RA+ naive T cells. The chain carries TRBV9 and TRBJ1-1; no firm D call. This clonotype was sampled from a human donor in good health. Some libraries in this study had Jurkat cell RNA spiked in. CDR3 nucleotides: TGTGCCAGCAGCCTCTCGGGAGGAGCTGCTGAAGCTTTCTTT. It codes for CASSLSGGAAEAFF.